Shown below are 21 T cell receptor beta chains from a single sample sequenced in a study of Graves' ophthalmopathy and Graves' hyperthyroidism. Amplifying from RNA transcripts, the study obtained TCR beta CDR3 regions. First-round RT-PCR relied on HTBI primers, and a second-round multiplex PCR came next. One entry per CDR3 protein, called by TCRdb with MiXCR from the multiplex PCR reads. The sample lists almost 750,000 distinct CDR3 sequences; about 44% were seen once. Sequenced input: peripheral blood. Receptors were obtained from an adult man with Graves' ophthalmopathy.

This clonotype was seen many times. The gene calls are TRBV19 and TRBJ2-6; tentatively, D is TRBD2 (5 bases). The V end lost 0 bases, the J end lost 1 base, and 7 bases lay between the germline ends. Germline V gene lookup returns CDR1 LNHDA and CDR2 SQIVND (reference sequence). The CDR3 runs to 16 residues. Here the CDR3 reads CASSIESGSGANVLTF. CDR3 in DNA: TGTGCCAGTAGTATAGAATCGGGGTCTGGGGCCAACGTCCTGACTTTC.

J is TRBJ2-6 and V is TRBV20-1; maybe TRBD2 (6 bases). The CDR3 runs 16 residues. Germline values: CDR1 DFQATT, CDR2 SNEGSKA (reference sequence). Trimming removed 5 bases from V and 0 bases from J, with 14 bases in between. The CDR3 DNA follows: TGCAGTGCTTCCCCGGGAGTTTACTCTGGGGCCAACGTCCTGACTTTC. It encodes CSASPGVYSGANVLTF.

Only a few counts were recorded for this clonotype. The chain links TRBV19 to TRBJ1-1, with a tentative D call TRBD1 (5 bases). CDR1 is LNHDA, CDR2 SQIVND, per germline (reference sequence). Trimming took off 3 bases at V and 4 bases at J, with 9 bases between the two ends. This CDR3 contains 13 residues. In DNA, the CDR3 is TGTGCCAGTAGTATGGTGGGGCCCACTGAAGCTTTCTTT. It codes for CASSMVGPTEAFF.

The chain is built from TRBV6-6 and TRBJ1-1, with 7 positions matching TRBD1. V shed 0 bases, J shed 1 base, and the junction held 2 bases outside the gene matches. CDR1 is MNHNY, CDR2 SVGAGI, per germline (reference sequence). The CDR3 spans 15 residues. As DNA, the CDR3 is TGTGCCAGCAGTTACTCGGACAGGACGAACACTGAAGCTTTCTTT. It yields the protein CASSYSDRTNTEAFF.

The V call is TRBV20-1, the J call TRBJ2-7, with TRBD1 identical over 10 bases. The germline gives CDR1 DFQATT, CDR2 SNEGSKA (reference sequence). The CDR3 length is 14 residues. V trimming: 3 bases; J trimming: 3 bases; junction bases outside the gene matches: 5. CDR3 nucleotide sequence: TGCAGTGCTAGGAGCGGGACAGGGGTCTACGAGCAGTACTTC. It specifies CSARSGTGVYEQYF.

Turning to this clonotype: A much larger clone lies one base from this, so it may be a read error. This rearrangement joins TRBV7-9 to TRBJ2-7; D is perhaps TRBD2 (5 bases). The CDR3 spans 14 residues. Looked up from germline, CDR1 is SEHNR and CDR2 is FQNEAQ (reference sequence). CDR3 protein: CARSLARRAYEQYF. As DNA, the CDR3 is TGTGCCCGCAGCTTAGCGCGCAGAGCCTACGAGCAGTACTTC.

In this sample, this clonotype turned up a few times. The chain joins TRBV3-1 to TRBJ1-2, with D uncertain. The CDR3 is 11 residues long. Trimming took 3 bases from V and 8 from J, leaving 7 bases between them. Per germline, CDR1 LGHDT and CDR2 YNNKEL (reference sequence). The CDR3 is CASSHDGGYTF. DNA for the CDR3: TGTGCCAGCAGCCACGACGGGGGCTACACCTTC.

This chain links TRBV7-2 with TRBJ1-1, with D possibly matching TRBD1 (5 bases). The length of the CDR3 is 15 residues. V shed 6 bases and J shed 5 bases, with 19 bases lying between them. CDR1 and CDR2 from the germline V gene are SGHTA and FQGNSA. Here the CDR3 DNA reads TGTGCCAGCAGGGTCGGAAGGGCAGGGAATACTGAAGCTTTCTTT. Translated: CASRVGRAGNTEAFF.

This clonotype was seen many times. The chain employs TRBV29-1 and TRBJ1-1; perhaps TRBD1 as D (5 bases). CDR3 size: 13 residues. The V end lost 7 bases, the J end lost 2 bases, and 14 bases lay between the germline ends. Germline V gene lookup returns CDR1 SQVTM and CDR2 ANQGSEA. The CDR3 sequence is CSARRGRNTEAFF. The CDR3 nucleotides are TGCAGCGCCCGTAGGGGCCGAAACACTGAAGCTTTCTTT.

The chain carries TRBV15 and TRBJ2-6; D unclear. The CDR3 runs to 13 residues. The germline V gene has CDR1 LNHNV and CDR2 YYDKDF (reference sequence). Trimming removed 2 bases from V and 5 bases from J, with 4 bases in between. The CDR3 DNA follows: TGTGCCACCAGCAGATCCCGGGCCAACGTCCTGACTTTC. Translating it yields CATSRSRANVLTF.

J is TRBJ1-1 and V is TRBV2; D not resolved. The CDR3 totals 14 residues. Germline CDR1 and CDR2: SNHLY and FYNNEI. Trimming took off 5 bases at V and 4 bases at J, with 14 bases between the two ends. CDR3 protein: CASSFFGLSTEAFF. The CDR3 region has the DNA TGTGCCAGCAGTTTCTTCGGGTTGAGCACTGAAGCTTTCTTT.

The CDR3 sequence is CASSQALGTEAFF. The CDR3 region has the DNA TGTGCCAGCAGCCAGGCCCTGGGGACTGAAGCTTTCTTT. V is TRBV12-3 or TRBV12-4 and J is TRBJ1-1; D is undetermined. V lost 6 bases, J lost 5 bases, and 13 bases lay in between. The CDR3 runs to 13 residues.

This clonotype was picked up many times. CDR3 region: CSVVGLVLGEQYF. The CDR3 DNA reads TGCAGCGTTGTTGGCCTCGTATTGGGCGAGCAGTACTTC. The chain is built from TRBV29-1 and TRBJ2-7; D is undetermined. This CDR3 spans 13 amino acids. V was cut by 4 bases and J by 6 bases, with 16 bases left in between. CDR1 SQVTM and CDR2 ANQGSEA come from the germline V gene.

This sequence joins TRBV7-3 and TRBJ2-5; 7 bases map to TRBD1. J lost 1 base, V lost 3 bases, and 11 bases had no gene match. CDR3 length equals 17 residues. Germline CDR1 SGHTA, CDR2 FQGTGA. CDR3 nucleotide sequence: TGTGCCAGCAGCTTCCCTCTCCTTTCAGGGGGCCAAGAGACCCAGTACTTC. This codes for CASSFPLLSGGQETQYF.

The rearrangement joins TRBV2 to TRBJ2-7; D not resolved. The V gene's germline CDR1 is SNHLY and CDR2 FYNNEI. V was shortened by 6 bases and J by 0 bases, with 12 bases between the two germline ends. The CDR3 runs to 14 residues. CDR3 bases: TGTGCCAGCAGAGGCAGTCCGAGCTCCTACGAGCAGTACTTC. It codes for CASRGSPSSYEQYF.

CDR3 region: CASSGGGFQPQHF. The CDR3 coding sequence is TGTGCCAGCAGTGGGGGAGGATTCCAGCCCCAGCATTTT. The chain employs TRBV7-2 and TRBJ1-5, with D tentatively TRBD1 (5 bases). The CDR3 consists of 13 residues. Germline-derived CDR1 and CDR2 are SGHTA and FQGNSA. V dropped 6 bases and J dropped 7 bases, with 13 bases sitting between them.

This clonotype was recorded at least ten times. The chain uses TRBV7-9 and TRBJ1-4, with D possibly being TRBD1 (5 bases). Germline assignment: CDR1 SEHNR and CDR2 FQNEAQ (reference sequence). Trimming removed 0 bases at V and 7 bases at J, with 9 bases between. The length of the CDR3 is 14 residues. The CDR3 spells CASSLAGQLEKLFF. The DNA for the CDR3 is TGTGCCAGCAGCTTAGCGGGGCAGCTTGAAAAACTGTTTTTT.

This clonotype was counted ten times or more. The rearrangement joins TRBV9 to TRBJ1-6; maybe TRBD1 (6 bases). The CDR3 totals 13 residues. Trimming pared 4 bases from V and 8 bases from J, leaving 10 bases between. In germline, CDR1 is SGDLS, CDR2 YYNGEE. The CDR3 region is CASSPRGDSPLHF. The DNA of the CDR3 is TGTGCCAGCAGCCCCAGGGGTGATTCACCCCTCCACTTT.

V usage is TRBV7-9 and J usage is TRBJ2-7; maybe TRBD2 (6 bases). The CDR3 length is 17 residues. Germline-derived CDR1 and CDR2 are SEHNR and FQNEAQ (reference sequence). Trimming took 5 bases from V and 7 from J, leaving 27 bases between them. In DNA form, the CDR3 reads TGTGCCAGCAGCAACGGCGGGGCAGGTCCGACTACTGGGGAGCAGTACGTC. It codes for CASSNGGAGPTTGEQYV.

This clonotype appeared once. Germline and junction disagree at one end, which may indicate a read error. The chain is built from TRBV24-1 and TRBJ1-5; D is ambiguous. The germline CDR1 and CDR2 sequences are KGHDR and SFDVKD. The CDR3 is 15 amino acids. The CDR3: CASSYSNGVGQPQHF. The CDR3 nucleotides are TGTGCCAGCAGTTACTCGAACGGGGTGGGACAGCCCCAGCATTTT.

This clonotype was detected ten times or more. The chain recombines TRBV2 with TRBJ1-1; TRBD1 matches 7 bases. The junction had 2 bases not matched to a gene; V was cut back by 6 bases and J by 1 base. Germline-derived CDR1 and CDR2 are SNHLY and FYNNEI. The CDR3 length is 13 residues. Here the CDR3 DNA reads TGTGCCAGCAGACAGGGGCGGAACACTGAAGCTTTCTTT. This translates into CASRQGRNTEAFF.